This T cell receptor beta chain was sequenced in a study of cytomegalovirus exposure and HLA in healthy donors. As for the study in general: Early release data held approximately 81 million unique TCRs from HLA-typed donors.

The CDR3 covers 13 residues. CDR1 and CDR2 from the germline V gene are GTSNPN and SVGIG (reference sequence). Study observations and caveats: Whilst most TCR sequences proved rare, a subset of public TCRs occurred across many donors.

13 Jbeta primers and 60 Vbeta primers were used for the PCR. How the authors handled the data: Later, 65 million to 85 million unique TCR beta chains were counted in an analysis, and 10 million to 12 million of them were shared. The table came from immunoSEQ multiplex PCR; TCRdb's copy has only in-frame clones and leaves some out. The V and J calls and clone size come from that table; D and trimming were worked out from the DNA. Among fewer than 200,000 clones, approximately 70% were seen once, and the ten largest hold 1.8%. On this clone: What it binds is not known. Sequence at one end of the junction differs from germline and may be a read error.

The sequenced sample consisted of PBMCs. This chain uses TRBV30 with TRBJ2-1; TRBD2 might be the D (5 bases). This sequence originates from a woman younger than 45 in good health and CMV-seronegative. The CDR3 sequence is CAWKGDSHNEQFF. CDR3 DNA sequence: TGTGCCTGGAAGGGAGACTCCCACAATGAGCAGTTCTTC. Full variable domain (missing parts from reference TRBV30 and TRBJ2-1): SQTIHQWPATLVQPVGSPLSLECTVEGTSNPNLYWYRQAAGRGLQLLFYSVGIGQISSEVPQNLSASRPQDRQFILSSKKLLLSDSGFYLCAWKGDSHNEQFFGPGTRLTVL.